This T cell receptor beta chain was sequenced during a study of CD8 T cells in Susac syndrome. Whole-study findings and limits: Acknowledgment was made by the study that its TCR sequencing and HLA analysis involved a relatively small number of individuals.

An amount of RNA that ranged from roughly 0.45 to 1 ug was reverse transcribed with random hexamers. immunoSEQ multiplex PCR amplified TCR beta CDR3 across 54 Vbeta, 13 Jbeta. TCRdb re-derived calls from the immunoSEQ multiplex PCR reads in MiXCR, one entry per CDR3 protein. The sample has 180,000 or so distinct CDR3 sequences; about 95% are singletons. With regard to this clonotype: Antigen: not known.

Blood CD8+ and CD4+ T cells underwent high-throughput TCR beta sequencing. Healthy donors were controls matched for age and sex. The sequence came from a human donor in good health. Sequencing input: CD4+ T cells from PBMCs.

CDR3 region: CSASTGARTGELFF. In nucleotides, the CDR3 is TGCAGTGCATCAACAGGGGCGCGCACCGGGGAGCTGTTTTTT. The chain combines TRBV20-1 with TRBJ2-2; TRBD1 matches at 7 bases. CDR1 is DFQATT, CDR2 SNEGSKA, per germline (reference sequence). The CDR3 extends over 14 amino acids. V lost 6 bases, J lost 4 bases, and 8 bases stayed unmatched.